One and the same sample provided the 17 T cell receptor beta chains below, sequenced in a study of blood T cell repertoires in COVID-19. Profiled with immunoSEQ multiplex PCR; TCRdb holds only in-frame clones, not every one. The sample comprises 90,000 to 140,000 clones, less than 90% of which are singletons, and around 4.3% rests with the top ten. Sequenced material: peripheral blood. These receptors originate from a man in his fifties with acute or convalescent COVID-19.

This clone appeared a few times. CDR3 sequence: CASSYLDSKPEAFF. CDR3 DNA sequence: TGTGCCAGCTCTTACCTGGACAGTAAGCCTGAAGCTTTCTTT. This chain joins TRBV18 and TRBJ1-1, with a possible D match to TRBD1 (6 bases). With 6 bases removed from V and 6 bases from J, the gap between germline ends came to 17 bases. CDR1 KGHSH and CDR2 LQKENI come from the germline V gene. The CDR3 runs to 14 residues. The variable domain in full, with the rest retrieved from reference TRBV18 and TRBJ1-1, is NAGVMQNPRHLVRRRGQEARLRCSPMKGHSHVYWYRQLPEEGLKFMVYLQKENIIDESGMPKERFSAEFPKEGPSILRIQQVVRGDSAAYFCASSYLDSKPEAFFGQGTRLTVV.

This clone turned up a few times. The chain couples TRBV7-9 to TRBJ2-1; no clear D. CDR1 SEHNR and CDR2 FQNEAQ come from the germline V gene (reference sequence). V lost 7 bases, J lost 0 bases, and 10 bases lay in between. CDR3 length: 14 residues. CDR3 amino acids: CASTRPSSYNEQFF. In DNA form, the CDR3 reads TGTGCCAGCACCCGCCCCAGCTCCTACAATGAGCAGTTCTTC.

This clone has a handful of counts. V gene TRBV11-1 combines with J gene TRBJ2-7; 10 bases align to TRBD2. This CDR3 is built from 15 residues. J was trimmed by 5 bases and V by 5 bases; bases with no gene match: 9. Germline loops: CDR1 SGHAT, CDR2 FQDESV (reference sequence). In nucleotides, the CDR3 is TGTGCCAGCAGCCCGGAAGCGGGAGGGCCCAACGAGCAGTACTTC. Protein sequence: CASSPEAGGPNEQYF.

This chain joins TRBV19 and TRBJ2-3; D might be TRBD2 (5 bases). CDR3 length: 15 residues. Trimming took 3 bases from V and 4 from J, leaving 14 bases between them. CDR1 is LNHDA, CDR2 SQIVND, per germline (reference sequence). The CDR3 DNA reads TGTGCCAGTAGTATCCTGACGACGGGGTCAGATACGCAGTATTTT. Protein product: CASSILTTGSDTQYF.

V and J are TRBV23-1 and TRBJ2-3; a weak D match, TRBD2 (6 bases). TRBV23-1 is flagged as an ORF with uncertain function. The CDR3 runs to 19 residues. V lost 0 bases to trimming and J lost 1 base, with 20 bases between them. For the CDR3, the DNA is TGCGCCAGCAGTCAATCGAGGGGACTCGTCAATTGGGGCACAGATACGCAGTATTTT. Encoded protein: CASSQSRGLVNWGTDTQYF.

On this clone: Other DNA variants within this sample encode the same CDR3. The J gene is TRBJ2-1, the V gene TRBV5-1, with 9 nucleotides matching TRBD2. Trimming at V came to 4 bases and at J to 0 bases, leaving 2 bases not matched to a gene. The V gene's germline CDR1 is SGHRS and CDR2 YFSETQ. This CDR3 is 15 amino acids long. This chain's CDR3 is CASSLSGSSYNEQFF. CDR3 DNA sequence: TGCGCCAGCAGCCTTAGCGGGAGCTCCTACAATGAGCAGTTCTTC.

The genes are TRBV2 and TRBJ2-2, with 14 positions matching TRBD2. The CDR3 spans 15 residues. Germline V gives CDR1 SNHLY, CDR2 FYNNEI. J lost 7 bases, V lost 11 bases, and 9 bases had no gene match. The CDR3 protein is CARTGTSGRDGELFF. In nucleotides, the CDR3 is TGTGCCCGAACCGGGACTAGCGGGAGAGACGGGGAGCTGTTTTTT.

The V gene is TRBV5-1, the J gene TRBJ1-1, with D unresolved. The CDR3 consists of 14 residues. Germline values: CDR1 SGHRS, CDR2 YFSETQ. V was shortened by 4 bases and J by 1 base, with 11 bases between the two germline ends. In DNA form, the CDR3 reads TGCGCCAGCAGCCTACTTTTTGGGAACACTGAAGCTTTCTTT. This sequence encodes CASSLLFGNTEAFF.

The J gene is TRBJ1-6, the V gene TRBV11-3, with no clear D. V was clipped by 5 bases and J by 6 bases, with 14 bases between them. The CDR3 totals 15 residues. Germline CDR1 is SGHNT and CDR2 is YENEEA. CDR3 in DNA: TGTGCCAGCAGCCCCCGCGGTAGCCCTAATTCACCCCTCCACTTT. This encodes CASSPRGSPNSPLHF.

This clone was seen only once. CDR3 DNA sequence: TGCGCCAGCAGCTTGGGGACAGGCCGGGATGAAAAACTGTTTTTT. As protein: CASSLGTGRDEKLFF. The chain joins TRBV5-1 to TRBJ1-4, with 7 bases aligning to TRBD1. This CDR3 comprises 15 residues. The V segment lost 0 bases and the J segment 6 bases; nucleotides outside the gene matches: 5. The V gene's germline CDR1 is SGHRS and CDR2 YFSETQ.

V is TRBV29-1 and J is TRBJ2-1; the match to TRBD2 covers 9 bases. The CDR3 has 13 amino acids. Germline assignment: CDR1 SQVTM and CDR2 ANQGSEA. V was clipped by 7 bases and J by 4 bases; unmatched bases: 5. The CDR3 here is CSASGASYNEQFF. CDR3 coding DNA: TGCAGCGCTAGCGGGGCCTCGTACAATGAGCAGTTCTTC.

The chain employs TRBV19 and TRBJ1-5; weak D call: TRBD1 (6 bases). This CDR3 spans 14 amino acids. Per the germline V gene, CDR1 is LNHDA and CDR2 is SQIVND (reference sequence). Trimming removed 5 bases from V and 7 bases from J, with 15 bases in between. CDR3 nucleotide sequence: TGTGCCAGTAGTTTTTACAGGGTAGGACAGCCCCAGCATTTT. Translation gives CASSFYRVGQPQHF.

The rearrangement links TRBV30 to TRBJ1-3; D not certain. Germline V gene lookup returns CDR1 GTSNPN and CDR2 SVGIG (reference sequence). Trimming pared 3 bases from V and 3 bases from J, leaving 9 bases between. This CDR3 has 13 amino acids. The CDR3 DNA reads TGTGCCTGGAGCCGGGAATTTGGAAACACCATATATTTT. This codes for CAWSREFGNTIYF. Complete variable domain (other parts from reference TRBV30 and TRBJ1-3): SQTIHQWPATLVQPVGSPLSLECTVEGTSNPNLYWYRQAAGRGLQLLFYSVGIGQISSEVPQNLSASRPQDRQFILSSKKLLLSDSGFYLCAWSREFGNTIYFGEGSWLTVV.

The chain couples TRBV27 to TRBJ1-5, with D possibly TRBD1 on 5 matching bases. CDR1 MNHEY and CDR2 SMNVEV come from the germline V gene (reference sequence). The CDR3 length is 14 residues. V gave up 2 bases and J gave up 4 bases, with 9 bases separating them. The CDR3 DNA reads as TGTGCCAGCAGTTTAACAGGTGAAAATCAGCCCCAGCATTTT. It is translated as CASSLTGENQPQHF.

The table lists this clone with a count of one. This chain uses TRBV10-3 with TRBJ1-4; possibly TRBD1 for D (6 bases). Germline V gene lookup returns CDR1 ENHRY and CDR2 SYGVKD. The CDR3 runs 15 residues. Trimming shortened V by 6 bases and J by 0 bases, and 11 bases separated the two germline ends. The CDR3 spells CAISQGLATNEKLFF. CDR3 sequence (DNA): TGTGCCATCAGCCAGGGGCTTGCAACTAATGAAAAACTGTTTTTT.

The chain combines TRBV18 with TRBJ2-5; TRBD1 aligns across 9 bases. The ends lost 6 bases at V and 3 bases at J; junction bases unmatched: 8. Germline CDR1 and CDR2: KGHSH and LQKENI. This CDR3 contains 15 residues. CDR3 protein: CASSPIQGAEETQYF. The CDR3 coding sequence is TGTGCCAGCTCGCCAATACAGGGGGCAGAAGAGACCCAGTACTTC.

The genes are TRBV6-4 and TRBJ1-4, with D possibly being TRBD1 (5 bases). The CDR3 is made up of 15 amino acids. CDR1 and CDR2 (germline): MRHNA, SNTAGT. The V end was cut by 4 bases, the J end by 5 bases, with 14 bases between. In DNA form, the CDR3 reads TGTGCCAGCAGTGTCACGGGGGGGGTGAATGAAAAACTGTTTTTT. As protein: CASSVTGGVNEKLFF.